The text below deals with one T cell receptor (beta chain). The source of the sample is a study of blood T cell repertoires in COVID-19. Study-wide background: Acute and convalescent COVID-19 samples came from the United States, Italy and Spain.

In Seattle, patients joined the study during active infection and were tracked longitudinally. Trimming removed 8 bases from V and 5 bases from J, with 12 bases in between. The CDR3 covers 12 residues. The germline gives CDR1 MNHEY, CDR2 SVGAGI. Original methodology: Reference gene primer amplification gave nucleated cell count estimates. Sequencing used immunoSEQ multiplex PCR; TCRdb keeps in-frame clones, though not all of them. V, J and clone size are taken as reported in that table, and D and trimming were inferred from the DNA itself. This table has 150,000 to 200,000 clones, under 90% appearing once.

The TCR comes from a person aged 70 to 85 with COVID-19, enrolled during active disease. The chain employs TRBV6-5 and TRBJ2-5; D perhaps matches TRBD2 (6 bases). The source material was peripheral blood. The CDR3 DNA is TGTGCCAGCCGCGGGGAGCGGGAGACCCAGTACTTC. Protein sequence: CASRGERETQYF.